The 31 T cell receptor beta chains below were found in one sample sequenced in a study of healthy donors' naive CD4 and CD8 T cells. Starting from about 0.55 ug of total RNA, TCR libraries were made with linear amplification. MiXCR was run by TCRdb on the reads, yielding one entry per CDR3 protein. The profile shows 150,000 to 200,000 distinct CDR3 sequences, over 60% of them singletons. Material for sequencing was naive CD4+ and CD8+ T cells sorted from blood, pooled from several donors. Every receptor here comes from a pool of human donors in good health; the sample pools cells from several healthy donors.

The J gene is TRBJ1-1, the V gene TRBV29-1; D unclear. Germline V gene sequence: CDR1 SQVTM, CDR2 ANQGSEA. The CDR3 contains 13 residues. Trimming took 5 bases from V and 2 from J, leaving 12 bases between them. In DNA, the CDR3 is TGCAGCGTTCTCAGAAACCTCAACACTGAAGCTTTCTTT. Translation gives CSVLRNLNTEAFF. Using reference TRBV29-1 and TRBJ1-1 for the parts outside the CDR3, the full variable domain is SAVISQKPSRDICQRGTSLTIQCQVDSQVTMMFWYRQQPGQSLTLIATANQGSEATYESGFVIDKFPISRPNLTFSTLTVSNMSPEDSSIYLCSVLRNLNTEAFFGQGTRLTVV.

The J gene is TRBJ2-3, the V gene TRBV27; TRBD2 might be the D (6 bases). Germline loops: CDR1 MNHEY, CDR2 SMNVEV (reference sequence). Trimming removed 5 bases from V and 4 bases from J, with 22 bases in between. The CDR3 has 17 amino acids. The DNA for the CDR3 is TGTGCCAGCAGTCCCCTCAAAGCGGGTTTTGAGGCAGATACGCAGTATTTT. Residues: CASSPLKAGFEADTQYF.

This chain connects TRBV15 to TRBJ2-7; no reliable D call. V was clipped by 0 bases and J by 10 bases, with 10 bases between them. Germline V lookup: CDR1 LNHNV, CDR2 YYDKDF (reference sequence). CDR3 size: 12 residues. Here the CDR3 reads CATSRDSGDQYV. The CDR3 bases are TGTGCCACCAGCAGAGACTCAGGCGATCAGTACGTC.

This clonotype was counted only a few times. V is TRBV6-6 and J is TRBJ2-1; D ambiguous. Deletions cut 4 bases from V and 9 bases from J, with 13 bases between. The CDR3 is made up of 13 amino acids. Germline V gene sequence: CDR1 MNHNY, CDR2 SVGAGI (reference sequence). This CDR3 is CASSFGEYTEQFF. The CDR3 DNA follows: TGTGCCAGCAGTTTTGGGGAATATACTGAGCAGTTCTTC.

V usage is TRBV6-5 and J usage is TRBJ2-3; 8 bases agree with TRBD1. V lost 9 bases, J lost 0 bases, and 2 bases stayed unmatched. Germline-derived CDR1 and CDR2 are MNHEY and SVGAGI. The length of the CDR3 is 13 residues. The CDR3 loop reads CASDRGSTDTQYF. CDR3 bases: TGTGCCAGTGACAGGGGAAGCACAGATACGCAGTATTTT.

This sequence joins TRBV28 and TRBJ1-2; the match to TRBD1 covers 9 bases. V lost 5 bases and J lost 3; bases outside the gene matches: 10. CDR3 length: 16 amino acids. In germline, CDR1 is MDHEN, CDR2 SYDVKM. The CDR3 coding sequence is TGTGCCAGCAGTACAGGGGGCGGTTTTGTTGACTATGGCTACACCTTC. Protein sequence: CASSTGGGFVDYGYTF.

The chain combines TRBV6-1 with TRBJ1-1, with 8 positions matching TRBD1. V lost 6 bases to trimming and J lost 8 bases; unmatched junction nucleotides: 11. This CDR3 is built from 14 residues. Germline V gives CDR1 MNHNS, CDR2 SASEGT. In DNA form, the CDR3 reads TGTGCCAGCAGGGACGACAGGGGAATAACGGAAGCTTTCTTT. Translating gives CASRDDRGITEAFF.

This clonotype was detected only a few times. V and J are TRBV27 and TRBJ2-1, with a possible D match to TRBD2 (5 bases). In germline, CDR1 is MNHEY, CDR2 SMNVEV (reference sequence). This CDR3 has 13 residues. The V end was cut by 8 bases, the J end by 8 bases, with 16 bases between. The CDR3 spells CASGSGSTYEQFF. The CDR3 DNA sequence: TGTGCCAGCGGTTCGGGGAGTACCTATGAGCAGTTCTTC.

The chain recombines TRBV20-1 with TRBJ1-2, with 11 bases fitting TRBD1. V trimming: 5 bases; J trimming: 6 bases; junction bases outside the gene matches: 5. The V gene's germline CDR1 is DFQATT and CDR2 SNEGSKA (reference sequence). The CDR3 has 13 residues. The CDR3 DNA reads TGCAGTGCTTGGACAGGGGGCACTCATGGCTACACCTTC. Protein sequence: CSAWTGGTHGYTF.

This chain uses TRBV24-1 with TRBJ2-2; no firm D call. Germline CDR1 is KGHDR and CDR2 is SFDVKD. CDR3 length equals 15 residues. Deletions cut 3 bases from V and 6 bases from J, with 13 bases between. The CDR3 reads CATSDPKVMAGELFF. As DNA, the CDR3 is TGTGCCACCAGTGATCCCAAGGTTATGGCCGGGGAGCTGTTTTTT.

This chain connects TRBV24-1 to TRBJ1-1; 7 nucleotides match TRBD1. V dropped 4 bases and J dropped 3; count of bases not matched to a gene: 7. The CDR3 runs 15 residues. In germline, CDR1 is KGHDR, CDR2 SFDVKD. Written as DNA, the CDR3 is TGTGCCACCAGTGACCCATCCACAGGGGACACTGAAGCTTTCTTT. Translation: CATSDPSTGDTEAFF.

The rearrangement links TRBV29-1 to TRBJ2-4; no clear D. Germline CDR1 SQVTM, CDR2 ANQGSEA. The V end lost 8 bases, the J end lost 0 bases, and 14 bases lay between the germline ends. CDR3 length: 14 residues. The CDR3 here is CSIAYFKAKNIQYF. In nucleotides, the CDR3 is TGCAGCATCGCTTATTTTAAAGCCAAAAACATTCAGTACTTC.

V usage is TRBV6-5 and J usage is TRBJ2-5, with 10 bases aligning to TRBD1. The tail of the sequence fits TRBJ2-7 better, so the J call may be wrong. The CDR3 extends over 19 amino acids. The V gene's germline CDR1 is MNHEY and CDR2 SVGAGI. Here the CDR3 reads CASSYGVRDRDRGGGEQYF. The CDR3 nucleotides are TGTGCCAGCAGTTACGGAGTCCGTGACCGGGACAGGGGTGGGGGCGAGCAGTACTTC.

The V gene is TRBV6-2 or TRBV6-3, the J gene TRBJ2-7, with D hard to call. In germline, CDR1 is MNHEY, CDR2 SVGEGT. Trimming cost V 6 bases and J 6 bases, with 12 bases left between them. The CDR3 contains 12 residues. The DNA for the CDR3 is TGTGCCAGCAGCCGATTAGGAAGCGAGCAGTACTTC. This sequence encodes CASSRLGSEQYF.

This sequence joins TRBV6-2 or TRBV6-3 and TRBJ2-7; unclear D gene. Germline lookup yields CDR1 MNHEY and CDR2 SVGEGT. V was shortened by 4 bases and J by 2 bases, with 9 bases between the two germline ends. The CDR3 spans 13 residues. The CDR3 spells CASSSWVTYEQYF. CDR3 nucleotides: TGTGCCAGCAGTTCCTGGGTGACCTACGAGCAGTACTTC.

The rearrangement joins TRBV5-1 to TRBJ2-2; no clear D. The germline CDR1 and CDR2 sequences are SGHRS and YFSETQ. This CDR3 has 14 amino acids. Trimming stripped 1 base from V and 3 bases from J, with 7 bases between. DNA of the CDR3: TGCGCCAGCAGCTTGCAGAAGTACACCGGGGAGCTGTTTTTT. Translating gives CASSLQKYTGELFF.

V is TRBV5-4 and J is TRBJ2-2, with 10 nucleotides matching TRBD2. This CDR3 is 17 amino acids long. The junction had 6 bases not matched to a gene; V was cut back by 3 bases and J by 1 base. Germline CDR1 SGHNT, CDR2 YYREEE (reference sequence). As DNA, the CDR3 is TGTGCCAGCAGCTCGCCGGGACTAGCGTGGAACACCGGGGAGCTGTTTTTT. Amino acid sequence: CASSSPGLAWNTGELFF.

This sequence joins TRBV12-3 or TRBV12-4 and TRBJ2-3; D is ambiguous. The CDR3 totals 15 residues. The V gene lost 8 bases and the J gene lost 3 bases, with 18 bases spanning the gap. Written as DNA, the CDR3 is TGTGCCAGCCCCAGGCGGCCTTTAGGAACAGATACGCAGTATTTT. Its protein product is CASPRRPLGTDTQYF.

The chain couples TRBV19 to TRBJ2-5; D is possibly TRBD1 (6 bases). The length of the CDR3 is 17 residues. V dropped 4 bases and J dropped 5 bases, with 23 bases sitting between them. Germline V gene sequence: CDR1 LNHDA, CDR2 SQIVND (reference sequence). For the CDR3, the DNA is TGTGCCAGTAGTAGACTCTCAACGGGACAAGGCCGCGAGACCCAGTACTTC. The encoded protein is CASSRLSTGQGRETQYF. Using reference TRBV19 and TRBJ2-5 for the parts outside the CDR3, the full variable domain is DGGITQSPKYLFRKEGQNVTLSCEQNLNHDAMYWYRQDPGQGLRLIYYSQIVNDFQKGDIAEGYSVSREKKESFPLTVTSAQKNPTAFYLCASSRLSTGQGRETQYFGPGTRLLVL.

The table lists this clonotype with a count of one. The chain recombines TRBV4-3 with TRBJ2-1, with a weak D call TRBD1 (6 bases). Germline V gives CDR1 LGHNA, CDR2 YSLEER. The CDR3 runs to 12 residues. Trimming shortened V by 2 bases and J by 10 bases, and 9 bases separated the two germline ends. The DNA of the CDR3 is TGCGCCAGCAGCCAAATTAGGGGGGAGCAGTTCTTC. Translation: CASSQIRGEQFF.

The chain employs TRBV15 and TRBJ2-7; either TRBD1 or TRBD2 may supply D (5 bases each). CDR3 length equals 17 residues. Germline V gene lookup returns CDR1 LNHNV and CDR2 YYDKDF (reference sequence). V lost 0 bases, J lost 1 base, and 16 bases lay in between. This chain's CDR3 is CATSRDSPGPLSYEQYF. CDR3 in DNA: TGTGCCACCAGCAGAGATTCTCCGGGACCTCTTTCCTACGAGCAGTACTTC.

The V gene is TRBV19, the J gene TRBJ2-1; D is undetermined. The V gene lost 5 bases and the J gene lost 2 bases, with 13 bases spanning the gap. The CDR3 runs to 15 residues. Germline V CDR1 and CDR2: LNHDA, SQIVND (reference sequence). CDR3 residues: CASSPSDLTYNEQFF. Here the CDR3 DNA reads TGTGCCAGTAGTCCCTCGGACCTCACCTACAATGAGCAGTTCTTC. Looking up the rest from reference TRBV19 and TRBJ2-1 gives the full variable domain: DGGITQSPKYLFRKEGQNVTLSCEQNLNHDAMYWYRQDPGQGLRLIYYSQIVNDFQKGDIAEGYSVSREKKESFPLTVTSAQKNPTAFYLCASSPSDLTYNEQFFGPGTRLTVL.

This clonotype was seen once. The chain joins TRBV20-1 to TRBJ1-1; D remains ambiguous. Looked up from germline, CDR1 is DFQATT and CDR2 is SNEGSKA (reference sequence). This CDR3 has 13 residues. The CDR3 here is CSASLTLNTEAFF. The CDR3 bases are TGCAGCGCCTCCCTAACACTTAACACTGAAGCTTTCTTT.

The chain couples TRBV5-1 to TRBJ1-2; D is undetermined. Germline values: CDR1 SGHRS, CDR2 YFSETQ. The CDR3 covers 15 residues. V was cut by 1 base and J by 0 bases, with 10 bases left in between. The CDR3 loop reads CASSLQPVPNYGYTF. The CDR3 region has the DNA TGCGCCAGCAGCTTGCAACCAGTTCCTAACTATGGCTACACCTTC.

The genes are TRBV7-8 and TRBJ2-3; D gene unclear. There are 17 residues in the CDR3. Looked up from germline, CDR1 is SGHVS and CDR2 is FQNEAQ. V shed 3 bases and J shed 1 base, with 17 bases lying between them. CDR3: CASSLNDDSGRTDTQYF. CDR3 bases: TGTGCCAGCAGCTTGAACGACGACTCCGGGCGCACAGATACGCAGTATTTT.

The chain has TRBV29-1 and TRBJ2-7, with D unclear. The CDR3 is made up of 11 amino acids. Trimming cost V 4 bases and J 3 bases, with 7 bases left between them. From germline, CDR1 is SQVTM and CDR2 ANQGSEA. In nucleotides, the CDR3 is TGCAGCGTTGGACGGAACTACGAGCAGTACTTC. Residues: CSVGRNYEQYF.

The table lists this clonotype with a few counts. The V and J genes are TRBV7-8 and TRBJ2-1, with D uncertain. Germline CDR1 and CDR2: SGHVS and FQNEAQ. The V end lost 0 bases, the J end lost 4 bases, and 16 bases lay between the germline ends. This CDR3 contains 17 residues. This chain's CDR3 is CASSLAQAGPRYNEQFF. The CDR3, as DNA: TGTGCCAGCAGCTTAGCTCAGGCAGGACCCAGATACAATGAGCAGTTCTTC.

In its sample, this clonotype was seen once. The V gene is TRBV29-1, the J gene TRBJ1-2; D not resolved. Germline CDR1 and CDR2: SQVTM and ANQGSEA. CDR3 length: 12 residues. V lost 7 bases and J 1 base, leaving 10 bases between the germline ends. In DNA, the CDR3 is TGCAGCGCTCGGACGGATAACTATGGCTACACCTTC. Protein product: CSARTDNYGYTF.

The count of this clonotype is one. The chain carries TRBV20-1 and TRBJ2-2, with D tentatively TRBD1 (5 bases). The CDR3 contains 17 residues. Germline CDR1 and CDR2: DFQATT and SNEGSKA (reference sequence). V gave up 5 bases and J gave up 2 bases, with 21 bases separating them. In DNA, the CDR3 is TGCAGTGCTCCGTGGCTCAGGGCCCTTCTAAACACCGGGGAGCTGTTTTTT. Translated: CSAPWLRALLNTGELFF.

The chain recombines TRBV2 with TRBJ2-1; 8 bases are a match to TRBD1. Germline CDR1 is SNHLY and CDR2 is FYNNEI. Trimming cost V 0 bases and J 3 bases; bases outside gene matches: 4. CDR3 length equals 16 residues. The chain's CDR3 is CASSEATGVGYNEQFF. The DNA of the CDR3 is TGTGCCAGCAGTGAAGCGACAGGGGTTGGCTACAATGAGCAGTTCTTC.

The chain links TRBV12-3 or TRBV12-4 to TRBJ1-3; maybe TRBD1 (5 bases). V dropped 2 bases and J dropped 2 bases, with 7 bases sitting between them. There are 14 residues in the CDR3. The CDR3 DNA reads TGTGCCAGCAGTTTACCAGGGACTGGAAACACCATATATTTT. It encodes CASSLPGTGNTIYF.